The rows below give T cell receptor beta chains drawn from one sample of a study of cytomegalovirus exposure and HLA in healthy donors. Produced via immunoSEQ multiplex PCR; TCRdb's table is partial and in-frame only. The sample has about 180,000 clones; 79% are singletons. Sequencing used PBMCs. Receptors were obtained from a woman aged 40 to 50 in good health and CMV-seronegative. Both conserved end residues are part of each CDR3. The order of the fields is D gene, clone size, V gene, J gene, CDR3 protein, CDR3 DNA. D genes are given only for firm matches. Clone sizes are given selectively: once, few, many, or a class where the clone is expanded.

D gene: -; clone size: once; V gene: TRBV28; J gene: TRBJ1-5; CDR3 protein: CASSLSGKDQPQHF; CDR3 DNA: TGTGCCAGCAGTTTGTCGGGGAAAGACCAGCCCCAGCATTTT
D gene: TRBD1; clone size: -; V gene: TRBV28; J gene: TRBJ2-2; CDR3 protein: CASSPDRGIAGELFF; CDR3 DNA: TGTGCCAGCAGCCCGGACAGGGGTATAGCTGGGGAGCTGTTTTTT
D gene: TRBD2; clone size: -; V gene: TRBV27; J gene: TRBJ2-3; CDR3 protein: CASSFGLAGVTGTDTQYF; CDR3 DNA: TGTGCCAGCAGTTTCGGACTAGCGGGAGTCACGGGCACAGATACGCAGTATTTT
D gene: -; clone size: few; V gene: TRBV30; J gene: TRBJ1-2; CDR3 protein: CAWKNLNYGYTF; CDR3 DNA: TGTGCCTGGAAAAATCTCAACTATGGCTACACCTTC
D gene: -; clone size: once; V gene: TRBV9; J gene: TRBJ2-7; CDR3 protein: CASSVSWTALYEQYF; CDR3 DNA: TGTGCCAGCAGCGTATCCTGGACAGCCCTATACGAGCAGTACTTC
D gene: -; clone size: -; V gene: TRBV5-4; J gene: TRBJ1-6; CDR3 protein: CASSAHQGRSYNSPLHF; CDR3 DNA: TGTGCCAGCAGCGCCCACCAGGGGCGCTCCTATAATTCACCCCTCCACTTT
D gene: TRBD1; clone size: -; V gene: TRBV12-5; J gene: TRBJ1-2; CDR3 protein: CASGLVGTGGSYGYTF; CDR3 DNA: TGTGCTAGTGGTTTGGTAGGGACAGGGGGCAGCTATGGCTACACCTTC
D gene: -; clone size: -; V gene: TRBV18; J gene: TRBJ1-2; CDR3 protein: CASSPITDNYGYTF; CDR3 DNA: TGTGCCAGCTCACCAATCACAGATAACTATGGCTACACCTTC
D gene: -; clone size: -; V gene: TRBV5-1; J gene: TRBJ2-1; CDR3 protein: CASSLPTGNEQFF; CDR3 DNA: TGCGCCAGCAGCTTACCTACAGGGAATGAGCAGTTCTTC
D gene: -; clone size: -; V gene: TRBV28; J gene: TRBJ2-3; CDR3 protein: CASSFSDLTSTDTQYF; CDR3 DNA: TGTGCCAGCAGTTTTTCGGACTTAACTAGCACAGATACGCAGTATTTT
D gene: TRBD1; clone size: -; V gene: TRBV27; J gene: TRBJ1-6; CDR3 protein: CASSPTPPHRGSSYNSPLHF; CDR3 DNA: TGTGCCAGCAGTCCCACCCCGCCCCACAGGGGGAGCTCCTATAATTCACCCCTCCACTTT
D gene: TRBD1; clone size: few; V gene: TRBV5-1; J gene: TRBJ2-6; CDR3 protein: CASSPGQGSSGANVLTF; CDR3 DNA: TGCGCCAGCAGCCCGGGACAGGGGTCCTCTGGGGCCAACGTCCTGACTTTC
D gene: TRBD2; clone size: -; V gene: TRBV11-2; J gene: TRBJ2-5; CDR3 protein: CASSPRTSGETQYF; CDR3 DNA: TGTGCCAGCAGCCCAAGGACTAGCGGTGAGACCCAGTACTTC
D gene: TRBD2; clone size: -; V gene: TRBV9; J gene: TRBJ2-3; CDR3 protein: CASSVATSGRSDTQYF; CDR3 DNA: TGTGCCAGCAGCGTAGCGACTAGCGGGAGATCAGATACGCAGTATTTT
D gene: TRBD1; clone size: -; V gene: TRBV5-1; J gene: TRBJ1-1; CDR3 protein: CASSPTGVSTEAFF; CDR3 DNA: TGCGCCAGCAGCCCGACAGGGGTAAGCACTGAAGCTTTCTTT
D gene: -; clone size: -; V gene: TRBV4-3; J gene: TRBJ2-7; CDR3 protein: CASSQARLSIYEQYF; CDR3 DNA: TGCGCCAGCAGCCAAGCCCGACTATCTATCTACGAGCAGTACTTC
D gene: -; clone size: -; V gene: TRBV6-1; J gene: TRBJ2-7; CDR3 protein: CATDQAGEQYF; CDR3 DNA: TGTGCCACAGATCAAGCGGGCGAGCAGTACTTC
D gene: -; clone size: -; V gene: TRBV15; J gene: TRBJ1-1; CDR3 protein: CATSRDQGVEAFF; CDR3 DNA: TGTGCCACCAGCAGAGATCAAGGGGTTGAAGCTTTCTTT
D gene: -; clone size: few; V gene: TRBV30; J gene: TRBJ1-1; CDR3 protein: CAWSGIRRGEAFF; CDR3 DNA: TGTGCCTGGAGTGGAATAAGAAGAGGGGAAGCTTTCTTT
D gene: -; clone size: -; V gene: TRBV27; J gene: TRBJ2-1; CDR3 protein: CASSPVDSYNEQFF; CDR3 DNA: TGTGCCAGCAGTCCGGTTGACAGTTACAATGAGCAGTTCTTC
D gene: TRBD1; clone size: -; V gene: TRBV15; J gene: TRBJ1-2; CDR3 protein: CATSRDSSGGTYGYTF; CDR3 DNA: TGTGCCACCAGCAGAGATAGTTCAGGGGGAACCTATGGCTACACCTTC
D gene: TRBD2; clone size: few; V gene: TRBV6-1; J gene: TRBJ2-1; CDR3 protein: CASSEESSGSWNEQFF; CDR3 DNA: TGTGCCAGCAGTGAAGAATCTAGCGGGAGTTGGAATGAGCAGTTCTTC
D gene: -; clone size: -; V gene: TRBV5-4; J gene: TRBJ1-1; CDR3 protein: CASSRLGQGEAFF; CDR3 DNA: TGTGCCAGCAGCCGACTGGGGCAGGGGGAAGCTTTCTTT
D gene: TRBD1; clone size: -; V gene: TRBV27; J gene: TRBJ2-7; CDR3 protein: CASSTGGYEQYF; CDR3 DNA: TGTGCCAGCAGTACAGGGGGCTACGAGCAGTACTTC
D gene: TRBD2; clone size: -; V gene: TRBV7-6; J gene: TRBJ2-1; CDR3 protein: CASSILSAGGGEQFF; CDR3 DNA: TGTGCCAGCAGCATACTCTCAGCGGGAGGGGGTGAGCAGTTCTTC
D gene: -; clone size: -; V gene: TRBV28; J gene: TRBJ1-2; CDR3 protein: CASFRPPRGYTF; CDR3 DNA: TGTGCCAGCTTTCGTCCCCCTAGGGGCTACACCTTC
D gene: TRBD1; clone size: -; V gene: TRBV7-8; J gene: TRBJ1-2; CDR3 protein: CASSLGTDYGYTF; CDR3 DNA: TGTGCCAGCAGCCTAGGGACAGATTATGGCTACACCTTC
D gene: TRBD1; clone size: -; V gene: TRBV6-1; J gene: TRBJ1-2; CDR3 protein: CASTRGQGYGYTF; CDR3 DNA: TGTGCCAGCACGAGGGGGCAGGGCTATGGCTACACCTTC
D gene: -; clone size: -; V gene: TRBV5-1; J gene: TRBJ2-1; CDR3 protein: CASSRDSAHDRPTYNEQFF; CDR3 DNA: TGCGCCAGCAGCCGTGATAGCGCACACGACCGTCCCACCTACAATGAGCAGTTCTTC
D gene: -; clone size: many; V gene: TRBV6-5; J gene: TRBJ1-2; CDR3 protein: CASSGWRGERYTF; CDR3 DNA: TGTGCCAGCTCCGGTTGGAGGGGCGAGCGCTACACCTTC
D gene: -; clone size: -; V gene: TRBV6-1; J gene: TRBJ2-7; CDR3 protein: CASSEEQGLSYEQYF; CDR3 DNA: TGTGCCAGCAGTGAAGAGCAGGGATTATCCTACGAGCAGTACTTC
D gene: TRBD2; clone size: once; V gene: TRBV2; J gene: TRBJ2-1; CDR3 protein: CASSGWLAGGEQFF; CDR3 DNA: TGTGCCAGCAGTGGCTGGCTAGCGGGAGGGGAGCAGTTCTTC
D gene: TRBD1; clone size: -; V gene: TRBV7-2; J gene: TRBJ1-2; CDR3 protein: CASSLGQGAGGYTF; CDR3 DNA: TGTGCCAGCAGCTTAGGTCAGGGGGCAGGTGGCTACACCTTC
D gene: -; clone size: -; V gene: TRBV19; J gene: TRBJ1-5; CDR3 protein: CASSIGRGSNQPQHF; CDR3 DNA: TGTGCCAGTAGTATCGGCCGGGGTAGCAATCAGCCCCAGCATTTT
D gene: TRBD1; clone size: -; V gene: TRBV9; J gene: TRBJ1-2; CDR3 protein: CASSVRTTGYGYTF; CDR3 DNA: TGTGCCAGCAGCGTCCGGACGACAGGGTATGGCTACACCTTC
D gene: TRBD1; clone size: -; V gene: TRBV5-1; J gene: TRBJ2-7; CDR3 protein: CASSPSKLSRDREGYEQYF; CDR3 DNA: TGCGCCAGCAGCCCCTCCAAACTGTCCCGGGACAGGGAGGGGTACGAGCAGTACTTC
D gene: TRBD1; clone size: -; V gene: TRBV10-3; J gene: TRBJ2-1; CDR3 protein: CATSVKQGMVNEQFF; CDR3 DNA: TGTGCCACCTCAGTCAAACAGGGGATGGTCAATGAGCAGTTCTTC
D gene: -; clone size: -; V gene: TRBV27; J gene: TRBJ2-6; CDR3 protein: CASSFQFSSGANVLTF; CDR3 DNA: TGTGCCAGCAGTTTCCAGTTCAGCTCTGGGGCCAACGTCCTGACTTTC
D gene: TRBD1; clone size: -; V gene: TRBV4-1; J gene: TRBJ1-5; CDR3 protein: CASSQDGDRGTNQPQHF; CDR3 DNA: TGCGCCAGCAGCCAAGATGGGGACAGGGGAACTAATCAGCCCCAGCATTTT
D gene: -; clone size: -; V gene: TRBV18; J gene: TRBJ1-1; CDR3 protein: CASSPTPSGGEAFF; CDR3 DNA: TGTGCCAGCTCACCGACCCCTTCTGGCGGGGAAGCTTTCTTT